This entry lists 20 T cell receptor beta chains sequenced from one sample in a study of T-cell memory formation after mild COVID-19. One entry per CDR3 protein results from TCRdb running MiXCR on the 5' RACE reads. The profile shows roughly 170,000 distinct CDR3 sequences, around a sixth of them singletons. Source material: PBMCs or a T cell subset sorted from them (not recorded which). These receptors were taken from a man aged 18 to 29 who had mild COVID-19 (a few samples of this study predate the infection). Cell type and time point are not known.

At least ten counts were recorded for this clonotype. The V call is TRBV7-2, the J call TRBJ2-7; D is unresolved. The CDR3 totals 14 residues. Germline CDR1 is SGHTA and CDR2 is FQGNSA. With 2 bases removed from V and 0 bases from J, the gap between germline ends came to 8 bases. The DNA of the CDR3 is TGTGCCAGCAGCTTAATGTGGGACTCCTACGAGCAGTACTTC. This codes for CASSLMWDSYEQYF.

This clonotype was observed a few times. The chain recombines TRBV7-9 with TRBJ2-4; perhaps D is TRBD1 or TRBD2 (6 bases each). This CDR3 has 15 residues. Germline V CDR1 and CDR2: SEHNR, FQNEAQ (reference sequence). V was clipped by 4 bases and J by 2 bases, with 12 bases between them. In DNA, the CDR3 is TGTGCCAGCAGCTCGTTAGGGGGGTCCAAAAACATTCAGTACTTC. Its protein product is CASSSLGGSKNIQYF. Full variable domain (outside the CDR3, taken from reference TRBV7-9 and TRBJ2-4): DTGVSQNPRHKITKRGQNVTFRCDPISEHNRLYWYRQTLGQGPEFLTYFQNEAQLEKSRLLSDRFSAERPKGSFSTLEIQRTEQGDSAMYLCASSSLGGSKNIQYFGAGTRLSVL.

This clonotype occurred many times. The chain employs TRBV6-6 and TRBJ2-2; TRBD1 is a possible D gene (6 bases). V lost 7 bases, J lost 4 bases, and 13 bases lay in between. CDR3 length: 14 residues. CDR1 is MNHNY, CDR2 SVGAGI, per germline (reference sequence). CDR3 nucleotide sequence: TGTGCCAGCACAGGACAGCCGCGCACCGGGGAGCTGTTTTTT. Protein product: CASTGQPRTGELFF.

This clonotype was observed a handful of times. The chain carries TRBV5-6 and TRBJ2-1, with 9 positions matching TRBD2. The CDR3 totals 15 residues. With 4 bases clipped from V and 5 bases from J, the junction kept 7 bases outside the gene matches. Per germline, CDR1 SGHDT and CDR2 YYEEEE. CDR3 nucleotide sequence: TGTGCCAGCAGCCTGACTAGCGGCCGAAACAATGAGCAGTTCTTC. It yields the protein CASSLTSGRNNEQFF.

This clonotype turned up a few times. The rearrangement links TRBV4-3 to TRBJ1-1; D may be TRBD1 (6 bases). This CDR3 spans 13 amino acids. CDR1 is LGHNA and CDR2 is YSLEER in the germline V gene. Trimming shortened V by 0 bases and J by 11 bases, and 13 bases separated the two germline ends. The CDR3 loop is CASSQDSRGAAFF. In nucleotides, the CDR3 is TGCGCCAGCAGCCAAGACTCGCGGGGGGCCGCTTTCTTT.

The chain is built from TRBV18 and TRBJ2-5, with a possible D match to TRBD1 (5 bases). Trimming cost V 3 bases and J 5 bases, with 13 bases left between them. Germline V CDR1 and CDR2: KGHSH, LQKENI. The CDR3 spans 14 residues. CDR3 residues: CASSPQMGQETQYF. CDR3 nucleotides: TGTGCCAGCTCACCCCAGATGGGGCAGGAGACCCAGTACTTC.

With regard to this clonotype: An end of the junction differs from the germline gene, which may be a read error. V usage is TRBV18 and J usage is TRBJ2-1; 10 bases line up with TRBD2. CDR3 length: 17 amino acids. Germline assignment: CDR1 KGHSH and CDR2 LQKENI. The CDR3 DNA sequence: TGTGCCAGCTCACCCTCGGGGGGACTAGCGAGTTACAATGGGCAGTTCTTC. Amino acid sequence: CASSPSGGLASYNGQFF.

The chain recombines TRBV23-1 with TRBJ2-1; TRBD2 aligns across 7 bases. TRBV23-1 is identified as an open reading frame with a role that is uncertain. The CDR3 extends over 18 amino acids. The junction had 26 bases not matched to a gene; V was cut back by 10 bases and J by 8 bases. The CDR3 protein is CATTRADLAVGGDHEQFF. In DNA form, the CDR3 reads TGCGCCACCACACGGGCCGATCTAGCGGTGGGGGGTGATCATGAGCAGTTCTTC.

This clonotype was seen a handful of times. The rearrangement uses TRBV12-3 or TRBV12-4 and TRBJ1-2, with a tentative D call TRBD1 (5 bases). This CDR3 spans 14 amino acids. Trimming stripped 6 bases from V and 8 bases from J, with 19 bases between. CDR3 DNA sequence: TGTGCCAGCAGCACCGGACACACCTATCTCGGCTACACCTTC. It specifies CASSTGHTYLGYTF.

This clonotype was detected a few times. The chain has TRBV5-1 and TRBJ1-3, with D unresolved. Trimming cost V 2 bases and J 0 bases, with 15 bases left between them. Germline V lookup: CDR1 SGHRS, CDR2 YFSETQ. The CDR3 is 17 residues long. The CDR3 DNA reads as TGCGCCAGCAGCTTCGACGATCATCCGAGCTCTGGAAACACCATATATTTT. Translating gives CASSFDDHPSSGNTIYF.

This clonotype has only a few counts. This chain connects TRBV6-2 or TRBV6-3 to TRBJ1-5; no definite D call. Trimming cost V 7 bases and J 0 bases, with 13 bases left between them. Germline lookup yields CDR1 MNHEY and CDR2 SVGEGT. This CDR3 spans 15 amino acids. CDR3 in DNA: TGTGCCAGCACCTACAACAGCGATAGCAATCAGCCCCAGCATTTT. It is translated as CASTYNSDSNQPQHF.

The chain links TRBV5-1 to TRBJ1-6, with a possible D match to TRBD1 (5 bases). V was trimmed by 0 bases and J by 10 bases, leaving 17 bases between them. This CDR3 is built from 16 residues. CDR1 and CDR2 from the germline V gene are SGHRS and YFSETQ. In DNA, the CDR3 is TGCGCCAGCAGCTTGGCGGAATTAGGGGTTGGGTCACCCCTCCACTTT. This encodes CASSLAELGVGSPLHF.

This clonotype has just a few counts. The chain couples TRBV18 to TRBJ1-4; perhaps TRBD1 as D (6 bases). Trimming took off 3 bases at V and 3 bases at J, with 14 bases between the two ends. This CDR3 spans 16 amino acids. Germline-derived CDR1 and CDR2 are KGHSH and LQKENI. CDR3 region: CASSPRTGSANEKLFF. The DNA of the CDR3 is TGTGCCAGCTCACCTCGAACAGGGTCGGCTAATGAAAAACTGTTTTTT.

This clonotype was picked up a small number of times. CDR3 region: CSASRDSLYNEQFF. The CDR3 DNA reads TGCAGTGCCAGCCGGGACAGCCTATACAATGAGCAGTTCTTC. The chain combines TRBV20-1 with TRBJ2-1, with 7 bases fitting TRBD1. This CDR3 region has 14 residues. Germline CDR1 reads DFQATT; CDR2 reads SNEGSKA (reference sequence). The V segment lost 6 bases and the J segment 4 bases; nucleotides outside the gene matches: 9.

This clonotype was counted between two and nine times. J is TRBJ1-1 and V is TRBV12-3 or TRBV12-4, with D tentatively TRBD1 (6 bases). V lost 6 bases and J lost 1, with 18 bases in between. The CDR3 spans 16 residues. In DNA, the CDR3 is TGTGCCAGCAGCCCCACCCGGGGGGGCGAGAACACTGAAGCTTTCTTT. Its protein is CASSPTRGGENTEAFF.

This clonotype has more than one count but fewer than ten. The chain combines TRBV6-1 with TRBJ1-1; weak D call: TRBD1 (6 bases). The CDR3 spans 17 residues. Trimming stripped 8 bases from V and 5 bases from J, with 27 bases between. The germline V gene encodes CDR1 MNHNS and CDR2 SASEGT. The CDR3 spells CASPGGQSTRGMTEAFF. As DNA, the CDR3 is TGTGCCAGCCCAGGAGGACAGTCAACCCGTGGGATGACTGAAGCTTTCTTT.

This clonotype was found a few times. The chain has TRBV6-5 and TRBJ2-7; 7 nucleotides line up with TRBD2. The CDR3 spans 14 residues. Unmatched junction bases numbered 3, after V lost 0 bases and J lost 4 bases. In germline, CDR1 is MNHEY, CDR2 SVGAGI. CDR3 residues: CASSYSGGGYEQYF. The CDR3 DNA is TGTGCCAGCAGTTACTCGGGGGGGGGTTACGAGCAGTACTTC.

This clonotype was seen ten or more times. The chain is built from TRBV5-1 and TRBJ2-1; D may match TRBD1 or TRBD2 (6 bases each). The length of the CDR3 is 15 residues. The V end was cut by 4 bases, the J end by 2 bases, with 13 bases between. Per germline, CDR1 SGHRS and CDR2 YFSETQ. In DNA form, the CDR3 reads TGCGCCAGCAGCCTTAGGGGGGCCACCTACAATGAGCAGTTCTTC. Translating it yields CASSLRGATYNEQFF.

This chain connects TRBV4-2 to TRBJ2-3, with D perhaps assigned TRBD1 or TRBD2 (7 bases each). V dropped 8 bases and J dropped 5 bases, with 17 bases sitting between them. The CDR3 contains 14 residues. Per the germline V gene, CDR1 is LGHNA and CDR2 is YNFKEQ. The CDR3 DNA reads TGTGCCAGCGGAGGGGGCCAGCGGGAAGATACGCAGTATTTT. It yields the protein CASGGGQREDTQYF.

The J gene is TRBJ2-7, the V gene TRBV20-1, with D perhaps matching TRBD2 (6 bases). The germline gives CDR1 DFQATT, CDR2 SNEGSKA (reference sequence). Trimming took 3 bases from V and 5 from J, leaving 8 bases between them. The CDR3 is made up of 11 amino acids. The CDR3 sequence: CSASSGHEQYV. The CDR3 DNA reads TGCAGTGCTAGTAGCGGCCACGAGCAGTACGTC.